One TCR beta chain is described in this entry. Its specificity is not known. Germline values: CDR1 MDHEN, CDR2 SYDVKM. V was shortened by 7 bases and J by 3 bases, with 10 bases between the two germline ends. The CDR3 contains 12 residues. The sample belongs to a study of OX40 agonist ivuxolimab in advanced cancers. Study-wide context: With a range of 23 to 79, age averaged approximately 60 years, and around 83% were male. Partial response was recorded in three patients: one hepatocellular carcinoma and two cutaneous melanoma cases.

Study-level results: Clonal expansion was among the lowest in partial responders at 0.1-3.0 mg/kg, especially CD8+. Averaged across samples, CD8+ T cells carried more expanded clones than CD4+ did.

Method: immunoSEQ multiplex PCR; TCRdb's copy keeps in-frame clones and lacks some. The top ten hold approximately 4.5% of the sample, which has 60,000 or so clones, 84% seen once. The clonotype originates from an adult with an advanced solid tumor such as melanoma, head and neck, liver or kidney cancer. The genes are TRBV28 and TRBJ2-7, with D possibly matching TRBD1 (6 bases). The specimen comprised CD4+ or CD8+ T cells sorted from blood, sampled in a trial of the OX40 agonist ivuxolimab. In nucleotides, the CDR3 is TGTGCCAGCACTACAGGGAACTACGAGCAGTACTTC. It yields the protein CASTTGNYEQYF.